This passage covers 30 T cell receptor beta chains from one sample sequenced in a study of T-cell reconstitution after alpha-beta-depleted transplantation in children. Preparation of the TCRbeta library was carried out with unique molecular identifiers. TCRdb recomputed calls from the PCR reads with MiXCR, one row per CDR3 protein. This table has 200,000 to 300,000 distinct CDR3 sequences, around 25% appearing once. The sequencing here drew on PBMCs, taken before TCRalphabeta/CD19-depleted stem cell transplant. Every receptor here comes from a girl aged 2 to 10 with Fanconi anemia, due to receive a stem cell transplant.

This clonotype was detected once. This chain uses TRBV28 with TRBJ2-7; the match to TRBD2 covers 14 bases. Trimming cost V 6 bases and J 4 bases; bases outside gene matches: 14. The germline gives CDR1 MDHEN, CDR2 SYDVKM. CDR3 length equals 18 residues. CDR3 residues: CASRPTGGTSGGRYEQYF. In DNA, the CDR3 is TGTGCCAGCAGGCCAACAGGTGGGACTAGCGGGGGACGATACGAGCAGTACTTC. The variable domain in full, completed from reference TRBV28 and TRBJ2-7, reads DVKVTQSSRYLVKRTGEKVFLECVQDMDHENMFWYRQDPGLGLRLIYFSYDVKMKEKGDIPEGYSVSREKKERFSLILESASTNQTSMYLCASRPTGGTSGGRYEQYFGPGTRLTVT.

This clonotype turned up a few times. This chain uses TRBV29-1 with TRBJ2-7; TRBD2 is a possible D gene (5 bases). Germline V CDR1 and CDR2: SQVTM, ANQGSEA. Trimming took 3 bases from V and 2 from J, leaving 8 bases between them. The CDR3 is 12 residues long. The CDR3: CSVETTTYEQYF. As DNA, the CDR3 is TGCAGCGTTGAGACTACGACCTACGAGCAGTACTTC.

This clonotype was counted a few times. V gene TRBV12-3 or TRBV12-4 combines with J gene TRBJ1-5; D is unclear. Deletions cut 3 bases from V and 3 bases from J, with 18 bases between. The CDR3 runs to 17 residues. CDR3 region: CASSFLTETFNNQPQHF. In DNA, the CDR3 is TGTGCCAGCAGTTTTTTGACCGAGACTTTCAACAATCAGCCCCAGCATTTT.

This clonotype was seen many times. The chain links TRBV7-6 to TRBJ2-7; no definite D call. Trimming pared 0 bases from V and 1 base from J, leaving 10 bases between. Germline V gene sequence: CDR1 SGHVS, CDR2 FNYEAQ. This CDR3 contains 15 residues. The CDR3 nucleotides are TGTGCCAGCAGCTTAGCCCGCGGCACGTCCTACGAGCAGTACTTC. It specifies CASSLARGTSYEQYF.

This clonotype was observed a handful of times. The rearrangement uses TRBV20-1 and TRBJ2-7; no definite D call. Trimming pared 2 bases from V and 0 bases from J, leaving 8 bases between. This CDR3 comprises 13 residues. CDR1 is DFQATT, CDR2 SNEGSKA, per germline (reference sequence). The CDR3 loop is CSARSRSSYEQYF. In DNA, the CDR3 is TGCAGTGCTAGATCCAGGAGCTCCTACGAGCAGTACTTC.

The chain is built from TRBV20-1 and TRBJ2-7; no definite D call. Deletions cut 3 bases from V and 0 bases from J, with 6 bases between. Germline assignment: CDR1 DFQATT and CDR2 SNEGSKA (reference sequence). This CDR3 spans 12 amino acids. The CDR3 DNA is TGCAGTGCTAGTGGCGGCTCCTACGAGCAGTACTTC. Translating it yields CSASGGSYEQYF.

This clonotype was detected ten times or more. This chain links TRBV20-1 with TRBJ1-5; unclear D gene. V lost 5 bases and J lost 0, with 14 bases in between. Germline V gene lookup returns CDR1 DFQATT and CDR2 SNEGSKA (reference sequence). The CDR3 length is 15 residues. The chain's CDR3 is CSADDGVYSNQPQHF. The CDR3 nucleotides are TGCAGTGCTGACGACGGAGTTTATAGCAATCAGCCCCAGCATTTT.

In its sample, this clonotype was seen many times. This rearrangement joins TRBV12-3 or TRBV12-4 to TRBJ1-4; 10 bases map to TRBD1. J gave up 4 bases and V 4 bases, and 0 bases lay outside the gene matches. This CDR3 comprises 14 residues. The CDR3 here is CASSWTGGNEKLFF. The CDR3 region has the DNA TGTGCCAGCAGTTGGACAGGGGGTAATGAAAAACTGTTTTTT.

There are a few counts of this clonotype. This chain joins TRBV29-1 and TRBJ1-2, with TRBD1 as a possible D gene (5 bases). V lost 4 bases, J lost 0 bases, and 15 bases lay in between. There are 15 residues in the CDR3. Germline-derived CDR1 and CDR2 are SQVTM and ANQGSEA. CDR3 in amino acids: CSVAGGRNTNYGYTF. The CDR3 nucleotides are TGCAGCGTTGCCGGGGGACGCAATACTAACTATGGCTACACCTTC.

The rearrangement joins TRBV29-1 to TRBJ2-5, with D perhaps matching TRBD2 (5 bases). The ends were cut back, 3 bases at V and 1 base at J, with 9 bases in the middle. This CDR3 is built from 13 residues. Germline V gene lookup returns CDR1 SQVTM and CDR2 ANQGSEA. The chain's CDR3 is CSVDSDIQETQYF. The CDR3 coding sequence is TGCAGCGTTGATAGCGACATCCAAGAGACCCAGTACTTC.

The CDR3 bases are TGTGCCAGCAGCTTAAATTTGGACGAGACCCAGTACTTC. This encodes CASSLNLDETQYF. The chain is built from TRBV7-3 and TRBJ2-5; D is uncertain. This CDR3 is built from 13 residues. The V and J ends lost 1 base and 5 bases respectively, with 8 bases between them. The germline V gene has CDR1 SGHTA and CDR2 FQGTGA.

Turning to this clonotype: One junction end disagrees with the germline gene, perhaps due to a read error. V gene TRBV6-4 combines with J gene TRBJ2-7; TRBD2 matches at 8 bases. This CDR3 has 16 residues. Germline CDR1 reads MRHNA; CDR2 reads SNTAGT. CDR3 sequence reads: CAISDHSGTKVYEQYF. In nucleotides, the CDR3 is TGTGCCATCAGTGACCATAGCGGGACCAAAGTGTACGAGCAGTACTTC.

The chain links TRBV29-1 to TRBJ2-1; 8 nucleotides match TRBD2. Trimming cost V 6 bases and J 0 bases; bases outside gene matches: 4. CDR1 and CDR2 from the germline V gene are SQVTM and ANQGSEA. The CDR3 is 14 amino acids. The CDR3 reads CSVLTSGSYNEQFF. As DNA, the CDR3 is TGCAGCGTGCTTACTAGCGGCTCCTACAATGAGCAGTTCTTC.

V is TRBV18 and J is TRBJ2-5, with 7 bases that match TRBD1. The CDR3 runs to 15 residues. Trimming removed 1 base from V and 10 bases from J; junction bases left unmatched: 12. The V gene's germline CDR1 is KGHSH and CDR2 LQKENI. The CDR3 coding sequence is TGTGCCAGCTCACCACTCAGGACAGGTATCATGGACCAGTACTTC. Translated: CASSPLRTGIMDQYF.

In this sample, this clonotype turned up many times. This chain links TRBV15 with TRBJ2-2; D is undetermined. The V gene lost 8 bases and the J gene lost 2 bases, with 12 bases spanning the gap. The CDR3 spans 14 residues. Germline V gene data show CDR1 as LNHNV and CDR2 as YYDKDF (reference sequence). CDR3 nucleotide sequence: TGTGCCACCGAGTCGGATTCTAACACCGGGGAGCTGTTTTTT. It translates to CATESDSNTGELFF.

V and J are TRBV28 and TRBJ2-5; TRBD2 might be the D (5 bases). CDR3 size: 16 residues. Per germline, CDR1 MDHEN and CDR2 SYDVKM. V was shortened by 8 bases and J by 5 bases, with 24 bases between the two germline ends. The CDR3: CASSLSPFVGEETQYF. CDR3 DNA sequence: TGTGCCAGCTCCCTCTCCCCTTTCGTCGGGGAGGAGACCCAGTACTTC.

The V and J genes are TRBV5-1 and TRBJ2-1; D may be TRBD2 (7 bases). Germline V CDR1 and CDR2: SGHRS, YFSETQ. The ends were cut back, 4 bases at V and 4 bases at J, with 15 bases in the middle. This CDR3 region has 15 residues. In DNA, the CDR3 is TGCGCCAGCAGCCCTCGGGGGGCCCCTTACAATGAGCAGTTCTTC. Translation gives CASSPRGAPYNEQFF.

The chain links TRBV6-1 to TRBJ2-5, with 8 positions matching TRBD2. Germline V gene lookup returns CDR1 MNHNS and CDR2 SASEGT. The V and J ends lost 5 bases and 5 bases, in that order; junction bases with no gene match: 10. This CDR3 contains 15 residues. The CDR3 here is CASSKNGGALETQYF. CDR3 nucleotide sequence: TGTGCCAGCAGTAAGAACGGGGGGGCCCTGGAGACCCAGTACTTC.

This clonotype was counted a few times. The V gene is TRBV4-2, the J gene TRBJ2-1; 7 bases align to TRBD2. Unmatched junction bases numbered 9, after V lost 4 bases and J lost 0 bases. The CDR3 loop spans 17 amino acids. Germline CDR1 and CDR2: LGHNA and YNFKEQ. The CDR3 nucleotides are TGTGCCAGCAGCCGCACACTAGCGACGAGCTCCTACAATGAGCAGTTCTTC. Translating it yields CASSRTLATSSYNEQFF.

This clonotype has ten or more counts. The chain recombines TRBV6-5 with TRBJ1-1; no clear D. Per germline, CDR1 MNHEY and CDR2 SVGAGI. V was clipped by 0 bases and J by 0 bases, with 11 bases between them. The CDR3 is 16 amino acids. CDR3 in amino acids: CASSYSLSRLNTEAFF. CDR3 DNA: TGTGCCAGCAGTTACTCCTTATCAAGATTGAACACTGAAGCTTTCTTT.

Ten or more counts support this clonotype. The chain couples TRBV4-2 to TRBJ2-3; no clear D gene. With 0 bases removed from V and 4 bases from J, the gap between germline ends came to 5 bases. The CDR3 sequence is 13 residues long. The germline V gene encodes CDR1 LGHNA and CDR2 YNFKEQ. The CDR3 DNA reads as TGTGCCAGCAGCCAAGATCCCGCAGATACGCAGTATTTT. The encoded protein is CASSQDPADTQYF.

This clonotype was detected a few times. J is TRBJ1-1 and V is TRBV20-1; D is possibly TRBD1 (5 bases). Trimming took off 3 bases at V and 5 bases at J, with 16 bases between the two ends. Germline V gene sequence: CDR1 DFQATT, CDR2 SNEGSKA (reference sequence). This CDR3 contains 14 residues. The CDR3 loop is CSASNVSGGTEAFF. The CDR3, as DNA: TGCAGTGCTAGTAATGTTAGTGGGGGGACTGAAGCTTTCTTT.

The sample holds a few counts of this clonotype. This chain links TRBV20-1 with TRBJ2-7; D is uncertain. The CDR3 sequence is 13 residues long. Germline lookup yields CDR1 DFQATT and CDR2 SNEGSKA (reference sequence). V gave up 0 bases and J gave up 3 bases, with 9 bases separating them. CDR3 bases: TGCAGTGCTAGAGATGGCCAGTACTACGAGCAGTACTTC. It yields the protein CSARDGQYYEQYF.

The chain employs TRBV28 and TRBJ1-6, with D perhaps matching TRBD1 (6 bases). Germline assignment: CDR1 MDHEN and CDR2 SYDVKM. CDR3 length: 16 residues. The V end lost 3 bases, the J end lost 13 bases, and 22 bases lay between the germline ends. The DNA of the CDR3 is TGTGCCAGCAGTTTTTGTCGGGTGGGGCAGGGGTGTCCCCTCCACTTT. Residues: CASSFCRVGQGCPLHF.

This clonotype was seen ten or more times. V usage is TRBV20-1 and J usage is TRBJ2-7; 13 nucleotides line up with TRBD2. The trim removed 1 base at V and 7 bases at J, leaving 19 bases unmatched. The CDR3 is made up of 19 amino acids. Germline V gives CDR1 DFQATT, CDR2 SNEGSKA (reference sequence). The DNA for the CDR3 is TGCAGTGCTAGAGGAGTGAAAGGGCATACTAGCGGGAGGGTTCGGGAGCAGTACTTC. This translates into CSARGVKGHTSGRVREQYF.

This clonotype was recorded a few times. The chain is built from TRBV7-3 and TRBJ2-3; TRBD1 is a possible D gene (5 bases). Trimming shortened V by 2 bases and J by 3 bases, and 21 bases separated the two germline ends. Germline V gene lookup returns CDR1 SGHTA and CDR2 FQGTGA. The CDR3 is 18 residues long. The CDR3, as DNA: TGTGCCAGCAGCTTATACCCATGGCGGACATCCAGGACAGATACGCAGTATTTT. It translates to CASSLYPWRTSRTDTQYF.

This clonotype came up a few times. This rearrangement joins TRBV7-3 to TRBJ2-1; D is perhaps TRBD1 (6 bases). The CDR3 extends over 15 amino acids. Germline-derived CDR1 and CDR2 are SGHTA and FQGTGA. V shed 3 bases and J shed 6 bases, with 15 bases lying between them. For the CDR3, the DNA is TGTGCCAGCAGCTTCACAGGGAACGGGATCAATGAGCAGTTCTTC. Residues: CASSFTGNGINEQFF.

This clonotype was detected a few times. The V and J genes are TRBV5-1 and TRBJ2-2; perhaps TRBD2 as D (6 bases). Germline lookup yields CDR1 SGHRS and CDR2 YFSETQ. The germline V and J ends were trimmed by 4 bases and 4 bases, with 17 bases remaining between them. This CDR3 spans 16 amino acids. The CDR3 loop is CASSDDAGTVTGELFF. CDR3 in DNA: TGCGCCAGCAGCGACGACGCGGGGACGGTCACCGGGGAGCTGTTTTTT.

This clonotype was detected ten times or more. The chain carries TRBV28 and TRBJ2-5, with 9 nucleotides matching TRBD1. The CDR3 contains 14 residues. After removal of 3 bases from V and 4 bases from J, the junction contained 3 bases not matched to a gene. CDR1 is MDHEN and CDR2 is SYDVKM in the germline V gene. This chain's CDR3 is CASSFPGQGETQYF. Here the CDR3 DNA reads TGTGCCAGCAGTTTCCCGGGACAGGGAGAGACCCAGTACTTC. Based on the CDR3 plus reference TRBV28 and TRBJ2-5, the full variable domain is DVKVTQSSRYLVKRTGEKVFLECVQDMDHENMFWYRQDPGLGLRLIYFSYDVKMKEKGDIPEGYSVSREKKERFSLILESASTNQTSMYLCASSFPGQGETQYFGPGTRLLVL.

The table lists this clonotype with many counts. The chain joins TRBV29-1 to TRBJ2-7; D might be TRBD1 (7 bases). Trimming cost V 1 base and J 0 bases, with 13 bases left between them. In germline, CDR1 is SQVTM, CDR2 ANQGSEA. The CDR3 runs 15 residues. DNA for the CDR3: TGCAGCGTTGAAGCCCGACAGGGAGGCTCCTACGAGCAGTACTTC. It encodes CSVEARQGGSYEQYF.